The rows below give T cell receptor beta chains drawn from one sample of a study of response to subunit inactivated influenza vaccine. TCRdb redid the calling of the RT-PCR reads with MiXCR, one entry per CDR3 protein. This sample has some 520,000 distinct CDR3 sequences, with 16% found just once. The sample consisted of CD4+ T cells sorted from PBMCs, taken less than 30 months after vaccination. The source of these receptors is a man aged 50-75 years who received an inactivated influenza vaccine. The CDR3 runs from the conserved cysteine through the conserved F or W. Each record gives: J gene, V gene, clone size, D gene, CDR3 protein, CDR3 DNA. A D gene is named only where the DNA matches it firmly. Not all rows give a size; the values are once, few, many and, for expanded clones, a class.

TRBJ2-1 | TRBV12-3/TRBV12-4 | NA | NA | CASAGTLKYNEQFF | TGTGCCAGCGCGGGGACTCTCAAGTACAATGAGCAGTTCTTC
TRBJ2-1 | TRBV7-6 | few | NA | CASSLVARRGLSYNEQFF | TGTGCCAGCAGCTTAGTGGCTAGGCGGGGCCTCTCCTACAATGAGCAGTTCTTC
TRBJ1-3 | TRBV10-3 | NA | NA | CAISRASLTGNTIYF | TGTGCCATTTCAAGGGCCAGCCTAACTGGAAACACCATATATTTT
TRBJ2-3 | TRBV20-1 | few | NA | CSASVGGTDTQYF | TGCAGTGCCTCCGTCGGGGGTACGGATACGCAGTATTTT
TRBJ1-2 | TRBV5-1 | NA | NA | CASSFYGSNYGYTF | TGCGCCAGCAGCTTTTATGGGAGCAACTATGGCTACACCTTC
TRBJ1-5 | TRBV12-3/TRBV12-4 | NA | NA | CASTTSGTRNQPQHF | TGTGCCAGCACCACCTCCGGGACCCGCAATCAGCCCCAGCATTTT
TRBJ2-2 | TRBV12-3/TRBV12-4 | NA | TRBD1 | CASSLEGARPGELFF | TGTGCCAGCAGTTTAGAGGGGGCGAGGCCCGGGGAGCTGTTTTTT
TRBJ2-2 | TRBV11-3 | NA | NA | CASSQIGGNTGELFF | TGTGCCAGCAGCCAGATAGGTGGGAACACCGGGGAGCTGTTTTTT
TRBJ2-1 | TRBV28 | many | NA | CASSTGTGYNEQFF | TGTGCCAGCAGTACCGGGACCGGGTACAATGAGCAGTTCTTC
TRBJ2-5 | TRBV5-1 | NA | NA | CASSLVRDPTQTQYF | TGCGCCAGCAGCTTGGTTAGGGACCCCACACAGACCCAGTACTTC
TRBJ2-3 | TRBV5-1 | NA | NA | CASSLEERVYTDTQYF | TGCGCCAGCAGCTTGGAGGAGCGGGTCTACACAGATACGCAGTATTTT
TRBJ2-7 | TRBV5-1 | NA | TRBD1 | CASSRQGMEEQYF | TGCGCCAGCAGCCGACAGGGCATGGAGGAGCAGTACTTC
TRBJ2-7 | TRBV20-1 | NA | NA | CSAIRRRRNSYEQYF | TGCAGTGCTATCCGGAGACGGCGGAATTCCTACGAGCAGTACTTC
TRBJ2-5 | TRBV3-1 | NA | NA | CASSSTGMKETQYF | TGTGCCAGCAGCTCCACCGGGATGAAAGAGACCCAGTACTTC
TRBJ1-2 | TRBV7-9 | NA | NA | CASSLATAGYFGYTF | TGTGCCAGCAGCTTAGCCACAGCCGGATATTTTGGCTACACCTTC
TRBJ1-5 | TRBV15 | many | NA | CATQTQGRSQPQHF | TGTGCCACCCAAACTCAGGGTAGGAGTCAGCCCCAGCATTTT
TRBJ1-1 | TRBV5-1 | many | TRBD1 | CASSLHDRGTEAFF | TGCGCCAGCAGCCTACACGACAGGGGCACTGAAGCTTTCTTT
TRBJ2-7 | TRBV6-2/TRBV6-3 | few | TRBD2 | CASRTSGGAGEQYF | TGTGCCAGCAGGACTAGCGGGGGGGCCGGCGAGCAGTACTTC
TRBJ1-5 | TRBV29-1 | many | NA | CSVEVLRGQPQHF | TGCAGCGTTGAAGTACTAAGGGGTCAGCCCCAGCATTTT
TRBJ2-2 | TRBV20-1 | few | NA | CSARETGLTGELFF | TGCAGTGCTAGGGAGACAGGCCTCACCGGGGAGCTGTTTTTT
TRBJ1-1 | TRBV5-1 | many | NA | CASSPYGQGTEAFF | TGCGCCAGCAGCCCCTATGGACAAGGCACTGAAGCTTTCTTT
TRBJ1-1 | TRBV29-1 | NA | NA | CSVFKPMNTEAFF | TGCAGCGTTTTCAAACCGATGAACACTGAAGCTTTCTTT
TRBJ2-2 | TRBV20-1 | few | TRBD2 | CSARDESSGSGELFF | TGCAGTGCTAGAGATGAGTCTAGCGGAAGCGGGGAGCTGTTTTTT
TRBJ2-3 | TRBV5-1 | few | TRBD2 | CASSSPSGGAGDTQYF | TGCGCCAGCAGCTCCCCTAGCGGGGGGGCCGGAGATACGCAGTATTTT
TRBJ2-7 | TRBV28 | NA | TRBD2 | CASSLRRGGLSYEQYF | TGTGCCAGCAGTTTGAGGCGGGGGGGCCTCTCCTACGAGCAGTACTTC
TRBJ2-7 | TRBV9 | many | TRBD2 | CASSVDGTSGNWQYF | TGTGCCAGCAGCGTAGATGGGACTAGCGGGAATTGGCAGTACTTC
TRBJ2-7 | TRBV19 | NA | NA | CASSPLGFAGTYEQYF | TGTGCCAGTTCCCCACTCGGGTTTGCCGGGACCTACGAGCAGTACTTC
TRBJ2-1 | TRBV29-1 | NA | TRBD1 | CSVERRQGMGNEQFF | TGCAGCGTTGAACGTAGACAGGGGATGGGCAATGAGCAGTTCTTC
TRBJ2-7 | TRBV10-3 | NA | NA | CAISLDRYEQYF | TGTGCCATCAGTCTCGACAGATACGAGCAGTACTTC
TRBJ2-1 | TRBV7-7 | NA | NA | CASSSLADNEQFF | TGTGCTAGCAGCTCGTTAGCGGACAATGAGCAGTTCTTC
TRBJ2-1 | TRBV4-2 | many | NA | CASSQDMAGWYNEQFF | TGTGCCAGCAGCCAAGATATGGCGGGGTGGTACAATGAGCAGTTCTTC
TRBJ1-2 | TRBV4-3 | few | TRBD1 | CASSRFPGQGDYGYTF | TGCGCCAGCAGCCGCTTCCCGGGACAGGGTGACTATGGCTACACCTTC
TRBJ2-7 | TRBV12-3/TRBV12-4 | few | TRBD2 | CASSFGGGSFYEQYF | TGTGCCAGCAGTTTTGGTGGCGGGAGCTTCTACGAGCAGTACTTC
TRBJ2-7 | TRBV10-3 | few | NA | CAISREPYEQYF | TGTGCCATCAGTCGCGAACCCTACGAGCAGTACTTC
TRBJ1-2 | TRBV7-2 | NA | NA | CASSPNRAGQDGYTF | TGTGCCAGCAGCCCGAACCGGGCCGGGCAGGATGGCTACACCTTC
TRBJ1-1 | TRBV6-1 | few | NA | CASYTEPGARAPEAFF | TGTGCCAGTTACACGGAACCGGGGGCGAGGGCCCCTGAAGCTTTCTTT
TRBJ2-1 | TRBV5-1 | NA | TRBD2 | CASSLGPSGIGEQFF | TGCGCCAGCAGCTTGGGTCCTAGCGGGATCGGTGAGCAGTTCTTC
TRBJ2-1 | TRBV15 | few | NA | CATRTGYWDEQFF | TGTGCCACCAGGACAGGATATTGGGATGAGCAGTTCTTC
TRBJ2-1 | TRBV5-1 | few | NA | CASSLEGRFYNEQFF | TGCGCCAGCAGCTTGGAGGGGAGATTCTACAATGAGCAGTTCTTC
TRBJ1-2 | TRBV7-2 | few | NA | CASSPIQGPGYGYTF | TGTGCCAGCAGCCCAATCCAGGGGCCAGGCTATGGCTACACCTTC
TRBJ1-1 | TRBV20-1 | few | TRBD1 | CSAFDRGWNTEASF | TGCAGTGCGTTTGACAGGGGATGGAACACTGAAGCTTCCTTT
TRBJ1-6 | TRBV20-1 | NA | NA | CSARRGAKNSPLHF | TGCAGTGCTAGGCGGGGGGCGAAGAATTCACCCCTCCACTTT
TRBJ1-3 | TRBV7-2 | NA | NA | CASSPGASMGNTIYF | TGTGCCAGCAGCCCCGGGGCGTCTATGGGAAACACCATATATTTT
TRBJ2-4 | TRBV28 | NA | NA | CASSLPYGVRGIQYF | TGTGCCAGCAGCCTCCCCTACGGAGTAAGGGGCATTCAGTACTTC
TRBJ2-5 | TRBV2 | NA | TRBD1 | CASNPQGALGSQYF | TGTGCCAGCAACCCACAGGGGGCTCTGGGGTCCCAGTACTTC
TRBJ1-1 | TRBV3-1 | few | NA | CASSHSDSRTEAFF | TGTGCCAGCAGCCATTCCGACAGCCGGACTGAAGCTTTCTTT
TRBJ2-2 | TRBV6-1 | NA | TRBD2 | CASRRLAENTGELFF | TGTGCCAGCAGACGACTAGCGGAGAACACCGGGGAGCTGTTTTTT
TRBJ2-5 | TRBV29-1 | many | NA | CSVGWDQETQYF | TGCAGCGTTGGGTGGGACCAAGAGACCCAGTACTTC